One and the same sample provided the 18 T cell receptor beta chains below, sequenced in a study of T cells in Graves' hyperthyroidism and ophthalmopathy. It was RNA transcripts that yielded the amplified TCR beta CDR3 regions. TCR CDR3 underwent first-round RT-PCR with the HTBI primer set. One entry per CDR3 protein, called by TCRdb with MiXCR from the multiplex PCR reads. The repertoire holds under 350,000 distinct CDR3 sequences, with 20% to 30% as singletons. The sequenced sample was blood. Receptors originate from a man aged 35-49 years with Graves' hyperthyroidism that later progressed to Graves' ophthalmopathy.

This clonotype was found many times. The rearrangement links TRBV11-2 to TRBJ2-7, with TRBD1 matching over 11 bases. The V segment lost 5 bases and the J segment 4 bases; nucleotides outside the gene matches: 10. Germline values: CDR1 SGHAT, CDR2 FQNNGV. This CDR3 has 16 amino acids. The CDR3 DNA reads as TGTGCCAGCAGCCCGGGAGGTGGACAGGGGGCTTACGAGCAGTACTTC. This sequence encodes CASSPGGGQGAYEQYF.

The chain uses TRBV12-3 or TRBV12-4 and TRBJ1-1; TRBD1 matches 7 bases. V was pared by 5 bases and J by 3 bases, with 9 bases of the junction left unmatched. The length of the CDR3 is 15 residues. CDR3 loop: CASSHHRDSHTEAFF. CDR3 nucleotide sequence: TGTGCCAGCAGTCACCACCGGGACAGTCACACTGAAGCTTTCTTT.

In its sample, this clonotype was seen many times. The chain joins TRBV6-2 or TRBV6-3 to TRBJ2-7; 11 nucleotides align to TRBD1. The CDR3 is 19 amino acids. The germline V gene has CDR1 MNHEY and CDR2 SVGEGT. The V segment lost 2 bases and the J segment 2 bases; nucleotides outside the gene matches: 14. The CDR3 region is CASSYRDRGRELITYEQYF. The CDR3 DNA sequence: TGTGCCAGCAGTTACCGGGACAGGGGGAGAGAACTTATTACCTACGAGCAGTACTTC.

The CDR3 spells CASRDIGQRGTQYF. In DNA form, the CDR3 reads TGTGCCAGCAGAGATATCGGACAGAGAGGGACCCAGTACTTC. This sequence joins TRBV6-1 and TRBJ2-5, with D perhaps matching TRBD1 (6 bases). Germline V lookup: CDR1 MNHNS, CDR2 SASEGT. This CDR3 spans 14 amino acids. Trimming pared 6 bases from V and 7 bases from J, leaving 18 bases between.

This clonotype was detected ten times or more. V gene TRBV3-1 combines with J gene TRBJ1-5; maybe TRBD1 (5 bases). The CDR3 extends over 14 amino acids. Between the trimmed V and J ends, which lost 0 bases and 5 bases, there was a span of 8 bases. From germline, CDR1 is LGHDT and CDR2 YNNKEL (reference sequence). DNA of the CDR3: TGTGCCAGCAGCCAAGATATGGGGGATCAGCCCCAGCATTTT. It is translated as CASSQDMGDQPQHF. The full variable domain, its missing parts supplied by reference TRBV3-1 and TRBJ1-5, is DTAVSQTPKYLVTQMGNDKSIKCEQNLGHDTMYWYKQDSKKFLKIMFSYNNKELIINETVPNRFSPKSPDKAHLNLHINSLELGDSAVYFCASSQDMGDQPQHFGDGTRLSIL.

This chain links TRBV28 with TRBJ1-2; D remains ambiguous. The CDR3 covers 13 residues. Trimming cost V 3 bases and J 4 bases, with 9 bases left between them. CDR1 is MDHEN and CDR2 is SYDVKM in the germline V gene. The CDR3 bases are TGTGCCAGCAGTTTTCCGAGCCTCTATGGCTACACCTTC. This sequence encodes CASSFPSLYGYTF.

For the CDR3, the DNA is TGTGCCAGCAGTGTAACAGATCCCTCAGACACCGGGGAGCTGTTTTTT. It codes for CASSVTDPSDTGELFF. The genes are TRBV28 and TRBJ2-2; D gene unclear. This CDR3 has 16 residues. Trimming stripped 5 bases from V and 3 bases from J, with 16 bases between. Germline V gives CDR1 MDHEN, CDR2 SYDVKM.

This clonotype was detected many times. The chain joins TRBV27 to TRBJ2-2; 8 positions match TRBD2. This CDR3 is 18 amino acids long. From germline, CDR1 is MNHEY and CDR2 SMNVEV (reference sequence). With V trimmed by 2 bases and J by 0 bases, 8 bases remained unmatched. CDR3 nucleotides: TGTGCCAGCAGTTTAATCGGGGGCGGGAGGACGAACACCGGGGAGCTGTTTTTT. Protein product: CASSLIGGGRTNTGELFF.

The sample holds many counts of this clonotype. This chain connects TRBV5-1 to TRBJ1-6, with D possibly matching TRBD1 (5 bases). Trimming cost V 0 bases and J 7 bases, with 8 bases left between them. This CDR3 comprises 14 residues. The germline V gene has CDR1 SGHRS and CDR2 YFSETQ. The CDR3 is CASSLVGENSPLHF. CDR3 sequence (DNA): TGCGCCAGCAGCTTGGTGGGGGAGAATTCACCCCTCCACTTT.

The chain couples TRBV6-4 to TRBJ1-1; D gene ambiguous. The V end was cut by 9 bases, the J end by 11 bases, with 16 bases between. In germline, CDR1 is MRHNA, CDR2 SNTAGT. The CDR3 has 11 residues. This chain's CDR3 is CASRAHKKAFF. The CDR3 nucleotides are TGTGCCAGTAGGGCCCACAAAAAGGCTTTCTTT.

The chain uses TRBV15 and TRBJ2-5; D possibly corresponds to TRBD2 (6 bases). V dropped 0 bases and J dropped 3 bases, with 8 bases sitting between them. The CDR3 consists of 14 residues. The V gene's germline CDR1 is LNHNV and CDR2 YYDKDF (reference sequence). DNA for the CDR3: TGTGCCACCAGCAGAGATCGGGAGAAAGAGACCCAGTACTTC. Translated: CATSRDREKETQYF.

This clonotype was recorded many times. The chain recombines TRBV20-1 with TRBJ1-5; the D gene is possibly TRBD1 (6 bases). The CDR3 consists of 14 residues. Germline V lookup: CDR1 DFQATT, CDR2 SNEGSKA (reference sequence). CDR3 coding DNA: TGCGGAAGGGGGGTACAGGGCGACAATCAGCCCCAGCATTTT. Residues: CGRGVQGDNQPQHF.

J is TRBJ2-3 and V is TRBV30; 7 bases are a match to TRBD1. The germline gives CDR1 GTSNPN, CDR2 SVGIG (reference sequence). The CDR3 length is 16 residues. The V and J ends lost 3 bases and 3 bases, in that order; junction bases with no gene match: 12. The CDR3 loop reads CAWSLQGLPSTDTQYF. Written as DNA, the CDR3 is TGTGCCTGGAGCCTACAGGGGCTCCCCAGTACAGATACGCAGTATTTT.

This clonotype was recorded a few times. The rearrangement links TRBV6-1 to TRBJ1-2; perhaps TRBD1 as D (6 bases). Trimming pared 5 bases from V and 5 bases from J, leaving 15 bases between. The CDR3 has 14 amino acids. The V gene's germline CDR1 is MNHNS and CDR2 SASEGT. CDR3 DNA sequence: TGTGCCAGCAGTCTTGGACAGAAGCTTTATGGCTACACCTTC. It codes for CASSLGQKLYGYTF.

The table lists this clonotype with many counts. The rearrangement uses TRBV6-5 and TRBJ2-2; D is ambiguous. Trimming removed 2 bases at V and 9 bases at J, with 10 bases between. The CDR3 has 13 amino acids. Germline V CDR1 and CDR2: MNHEY, SVGAGI. CDR3 region: CASSYLQRRELFF. CDR3 in DNA: TGTGCCAGCAGTTACCTACAAAGACGGGAGCTGTTTTTT.

The table lists this clonotype with many counts. The chain couples TRBV4-2 to TRBJ2-5, with TRBD1 matching 7 bases. The CDR3 sequence is 13 residues long. The V gene's germline CDR1 is LGHNA and CDR2 YNFKEQ. V lost 3 bases, J lost 4 bases, and 2 bases stayed unmatched. In DNA form, the CDR3 reads TGTGCCAGCAGCCAGAGACAGGGAGAGACCCAGTACTTC. This sequence encodes CASSQRQGETQYF.

This clonotype was seen at least ten times. The V gene is TRBV29-1, the J gene TRBJ1-1; 8 nucleotides line up with TRBD1. Germline CDR1 SQVTM, CDR2 ANQGSEA. The CDR3 contains 12 residues. The junction had 5 bases not matched to a gene; V was cut back by 4 bases and J by 7 bases. The CDR3 spells CSVVRQGHEAFF. The CDR3 DNA follows: TGCAGCGTTGTAAGACAGGGGCATGAAGCTTTCTTT.

At least ten counts were recorded for this clonotype. The J gene is TRBJ1-2, the V gene TRBV5-1, with D uncertain. Trimming took 1 base from V and 0 from J, leaving 13 bases between them. The CDR3 runs to 16 residues. Germline loops: CDR1 SGHRS, CDR2 YFSETQ. CDR3 coding DNA: TGCGCCAGCAGCTTGTTGGCGGACCGTCCTAACTATGGCTACACCTTC. This encodes CASSLLADRPNYGYTF.